These 13 T cell receptor beta chains were all obtained from the same sample, sequenced in a study of radiation and T cells in renal cell carcinoma. This sample's time point: blood 2 weeks post-SBRT. The sample's treatment: 15 Gy SBRT to primary tumor, nephrectomy 4 weeks later. TCRdb keeps only in-frame clones here, not all; method: immunoSEQ multiplex PCR. Of 100,000 to 150,000 clones listed, around 81% are singletons. The starting material was blood, obtained from a patient whose treatment included radiotherapy and nephrectomy. Source of these receptors: a man aged 45-65 years with renal cell carcinoma.

Points on this clone: The sample has other DNA sequences that encode this CDR3 too. The DNA for the CDR3 is TGTGCCAGCAGCTTGGGCAGGGCTCCTGGAAACACCATATATTTT. Protein sequence: CASSLGRAPGNTIYF. This sequence joins TRBV5-6 and TRBJ1-3, with a possible D match to TRBD1 (5 bases). The length of the CDR3 is 15 residues. Trimming pared 0 bases from V and 2 bases from J, leaving 9 bases between. CDR1 and CDR2 from the germline V gene are SGHDT and YYEEEE.

This chain links TRBV7-9 with TRBJ2-7; 8 nucleotides align to TRBD1. The V gene end was trimmed by 6 bases and the J gene end by 4 bases; junction bases not matched to a gene: 8. This CDR3 region has 14 residues. The germline V gene encodes CDR1 SEHNR and CDR2 FQNEAQ (reference sequence). CDR3: CASRQTGEVYEQYF. In DNA, the CDR3 is TGTGCCAGCAGACAGACAGGGGAGGTATACGAGCAGTACTTC. Filled out from reference TRBV7-9 and TRBJ2-7, the complete variable domain reads DTGVSQNPRHKITKRGQNVTFRCDPISEHNRLYWYRQTLGQGPEFLTYFQNEAQLEKSRLLSDRFSAERPKGSFSTLEIQRTEQGDSAMYLCASRQTGEVYEQYFGPGTRLTVT.

This chain connects TRBV12-2 to TRBJ1-5; the table's D call, TRBD1, has no DNA check behind it. TRBV12-2 is assigned pseudogene status. CDR3 length: 15 amino acids. The CDR3 is CASRIIGQGNQPQHF. In DNA, the CDR3 is TGTGCAAGTCGCATTATTGGACAGGGCAATCAGCCCCAGCATTTT.

J is TRBJ1-1 and V is TRBV19; 7 nucleotides match TRBD1. Per germline, CDR1 LNHDA and CDR2 SQIVND (reference sequence). The CDR3 sequence is 16 residues long. V was clipped by 5 bases and J by 7 bases; unmatched bases: 16. As DNA, the CDR3 is TGTGCCAGTAGTCCCCGGACAGGAGGTCTCGATGATGAAGCTTTCTTT. Its protein is CASSPRTGGLDDEAFF.

With respect to this clone: The same CDR3 can be traced to other DNA sequences in this sample. J is TRBJ2-6 and V is TRBV14; tentatively, D is TRBD2 (5 bases). CDR1 and CDR2 from the germline V gene are SGHDN and FVKESK. V was trimmed by 3 bases and J by 5 bases, leaving 17 bases between them. The CDR3 is 17 residues long. In DNA form, the CDR3 reads TGTGCCAGCAGCCAGATGAATGGAGGAGGTAGGGCCAACGTCCTGACTTTC. Its protein product is CASSQMNGGGRANVLTF.

Of note for this clone: It is unclear where the CDR3 begins or ends on the DNA, so no DNA is shown, and the CDR3 is as TCRdb lists it. This rearrangement joins TRBV9 to TRBJ2-1. Per germline, CDR1 SGDLS and CDR2 YYNGEE. Both ends counted, the CDR3 spans 23 residues. CDR3 in amino acids: CASSASKEGYNEQFFEGYNEQFF.

The V call is TRBV7-3, the J call TRBJ2-3; D uncertain. The V end was cut by 4 bases, the J end by 4 bases, with 6 bases between. Germline lookup yields CDR1 SGHTA and CDR2 FQGTGA. This CDR3 is built from 12 residues. The DNA for the CDR3 is TGTGCCAGCAGCTCCCCCGCAGATACGCAGTATTTT. This translates into CASSSPADTQYF.

This clone occurred a few times. This rearrangement joins TRBV7-3 to TRBJ1-5; the D gene is possibly TRBD1 (5 bases). With 2 bases removed from V and 9 bases from J, the gap between germline ends came to 14 bases. The CDR3 extends over 14 amino acids. Germline V lookup: CDR1 SGHTA, CDR2 FQGTGA. The CDR3 sequence is CASSLDGGSGPQHF. Here the CDR3 DNA reads TGTGCCAGCAGCTTAGATGGGGGTAGCGGGCCCCAGCATTTT.

This clone was detected a few times. The chain combines TRBV10-3 with TRBJ2-2; 10 nucleotides align to TRBD2. The J segment lost 5 bases and the V segment lost 3 bases, leaving 9 bases of the junction unmatched. The germline V gene encodes CDR1 ENHRY and CDR2 SYGVKD. The CDR3 is 17 residues long. CDR3 nucleotide sequence: TGTGCCATCAGTGAAACGTCTAGCGGGAGACGGACCGGGGAGCTGTTTTTT. It codes for CAISETSSGRRTGELFF.

The chain employs TRBV9 and TRBJ1-5; no clear D gene. Germline assignment: CDR1 SGDLS and CDR2 YYNGEE. The V and J ends lost 0 bases and 0 bases respectively, with 10 bases between them. The CDR3 contains 16 residues. The CDR3 DNA reads as TGTGCCAGCAGCGTAGGGCCCCATTATAGCAATCAGCCCCAGCATTTT. Residues: CASSVGPHYSNQPQHF.

J is TRBJ1-1 and V is TRBV6-5; maybe TRBD1 (6 bases). The germline V gene encodes CDR1 MNHEY and CDR2 SVGAGI. The germline V and J ends were trimmed by 0 bases and 8 bases, with 10 bases remaining between them. CDR3 size: 13 residues. The CDR3 DNA is TGTGCCAGCAGTTACTCCAGGGGCTACGAAGCTTTCTTT. Translation: CASSYSRGYEAFF.

The chain combines TRBV5-3 with TRBJ1-3, with D perhaps TRBD1 (5 bases). TRBV5-3 is designated an ORF whose function remains uncertain. The CDR3 is made up of 18 amino acids. V was cut by 3 bases and J by 0 bases, with 19 bases left in between. The CDR3 DNA follows: TGTGCCAGAAGCTCTAAGGGTAGGGGCAGCTCCTCTGGAAACACCATATATTTT. It specifies CARSSKGRGSSSGNTIYF.

This clone has a single count. The chain employs TRBV9 and TRBJ2-3, with 11 positions matching TRBD2. The CDR3 runs to 15 residues. V shed 2 bases and J 6 bases; nucleotides not matched to a gene: 5. Germline V gene lookup returns CDR1 SGDLS and CDR2 YYNGEE. CDR3 protein: CASSVDSGGADTQYF. CDR3 DNA: TGTGCCAGCAGCGTTGATAGCGGGGGGGCGGATACGCAGTATTTT. Full variable domain (remainder filled in from reference TRBV9 and TRBJ2-3): DSGVTQTPKHLITATGQRVTLRCSPRSGDLSVYWYQQSLDQGLQFLIQYYNGEERAKGNILERFSAQQFPDLHSELNLSSLELGDSALYFCASSVDSGGADTQYFGPGTRLTVL.